Sequencing of this T cell receptor (beta chain) was carried out in a study of CD4 T cell repertoires in COVID-19. Turning to this clone: What it recognizes is unknown.

TCRdb keeps only in-frame clones here, not all; method: immunoSEQ multiplex PCR. The repertoire includes some 71,000 clones, roughly four fifths of them detected once, and 0.5% to 0.6% sits in the top ten. General study results and limits: SARS-CoV and/or HKU1 spike cultures shared between 7 and 25% of SARS-CoV-2 clonotypes.

The CDR3 is made up of 15 amino acids. The V end was cut by 0 bases, the J end by 0 bases, with 8 bases between. Germline lookup yields CDR1 LNHNV and CDR2 YYDKDF (reference sequence). The sample was CD4+ T cells from peripheral blood, taken after recovery from COVID-19. The receptor's source is a human donor who had COVID-19. The gene calls are TRBV15 and TRBJ2-5; D remains unclear. The CDR3 bases are TGTGCCACCAGCAGAGATTGGCCGGACCAAGAGACCCAGTACTTC. Amino acids: CATSRDWPDQETQYF.